The clone carrying this T cell receptor beta chain has at least ten counts. RNA transcripts provided the source from which TCR beta CDR3 regions were amplified. HTBI primers were employed in a first-round RT-PCR of the TCR CDR3. TCRdb called the multiplex PCR reads again in MiXCR, with one record for every CDR3 protein. Of over 350,000 distinct CDR3 sequences in the sample, more than 13% were seen once. Ophthalmopathy patients showed a Clinical Activity Score of at least 3, NOSPECS grade of at least 4 and duration under 3 months. Uncontrolled infection, other autoimmune disease, pregnancy and lactation each barred patients from inclusion. This sample was included in a study of T cells in Graves' hyperthyroidism and ophthalmopathy. The junction had 4 bases not matched to a gene; V was cut back by 6 bases and J by 5 bases. The CDR3 contains 13 residues.

The sequence was collected from a man in his fifties with Graves' ophthalmopathy. Sequencing was done on a sample of blood. This chain links TRBV12-3 or TRBV12-4 with TRBJ2-1; TRBD2 agrees at 7 bases. CDR3 loop: CASRAGPHNEQFF. CDR3 bases: TGTGCCAGCAGAGCGGGACCACACAATGAGCAGTTCTTC.